This T cell receptor (beta chain) emerged from a study of OX40 agonist ivuxolimab in advanced cancers. Clones were sequenced by immunoSEQ multiplex PCR, and TCRdb holds only the in-frame ones, with some missing. This repertoire shows about 72,000 clones, roughly nine tenths found once; its top ten account for 10% to 12%. Trimming took 6 bases from V and 11 from J, leaving 13 bases between them. The CDR3 runs 11 residues. Germline V gene lookup returns CDR1 LGHNT and CDR2 FRNRAP. This TCR was recovered from an adult with an advanced solid tumor such as melanoma, head and neck, liver or kidney cancer. The source material was CD4+ or CD8+ T cells sorted from blood, sampled in a trial of the OX40 agonist ivuxolimab. This rearrangement joins TRBV12-5 to TRBJ1-1; D is perhaps TRBD1 (5 bases). CDR3 coding DNA: TGTGCTAGTGGAAACCCAGGGATTGCTTTCTTT. Translated, it gives CASGNPGIAFF.